This entry describes one TCR beta chain. The antigen this receptor binds is unknown. The sample holds no much larger clone one base away, and base qualities are not on file. The sample comes from a study of beta chain features in type 1 diabetes (dated by TCRdb to the late 2010s). For the wider study: Mean age, gender distribution, total cell number and subset yield were not different between patients and healthy donors. A total of 100 million to 110 million sorted cells were examined across all samples, and a strong correlation was observed between cell number per subset and RNA yield. The study compared the TCRB repertoires of sorted circulating CD4+ T cell subsets in recently diagnosed type 1 diabetes patients with those in matched healthy donors. Whereas all 30 or so donors provided naive and central memory subsets, regulatory and stem cell-like memory subsets were isolated from just 8 patients and roughly eight healthy donors.

For CDR1 and CDR2, the germline V gene (reference sequence) lists DFQATT and SNEGSKA. Measured from the cysteine to the phenylalanine, the CDR3 is 11 residues long. Kept here is only the CDR3 DNA, which spans 33 bases and is read in frame from base 1. V and J lose 1 base and 11 bases, and a span of 9 bases separates them. The paper's findings and limits, for the study overall: The naive, central memory and regulatory TCRB repertoires appeared to resemble one another more closely among patients than among healthy donors. Because cDNA was sequenced instead of genomic DNA, highly expressing activated cells could be over-represented, though the groups showed no difference in activation or CD3 levels. Only small numbers of individuals were included in the HLA sub-analyses, which left unresolved whether HLA type had any influence on TCRB rearrangement. PCR may preferentially amplify shorter templates, but because patient and control samples were amplified and corrected together, any resulting skew would affect both groups equally. Type 1 diabetes patients showed a moderate but significant shortening of TCRB CDR3 length in all four CD4+ subsets. At VDJ recombination sites, type 1 diabetes patients had fewer insertions and more deleted nucleotides, which implies abnormalities in thymic rearrangement.

All of the isolated RNA was reverse transcribed with the High Capacity cDNA Reverse Transcription Kit, so expressed TCRB transcripts were sequenced. Naive, central memory and regulatory T cell samples underwent deep immunoSEQ sequencing, averaging about 3.57 million total reads per sample. Sorted cells were lysed in RLT buffer and RNA was extracted with DNase-treated RNeasy Micro or Mini kits, depending on cell number. Each cell subset was processed on its own to prevent cross-contamination, while patient and healthy donor samples were processed together. Using the immunoSEQ multiplex PCR, TCRB sequences were amplified from cDNA into 87-bp fragments spanning the CDR3 region. Amplicons were sequenced on the Illumina HiSeq platform. As for the authors' bioinformatics: PCR bias was computationally corrected using synthetic template baselines, reads within Hamming distance 2 were collapsed, and singletons that could not be merged were discarded. By aligning reads against IMGT, V, D and J genes, CDR3 length, and insertions or deletions at six rearrangement sites were assigned. Within each subset, clonotype counts were normalized to the number of sorted cells before true diversity and Gini coefficients were calculated with the tcR R package. The overlap coefficient, calculated on TCRB nucleotide sequences, was used to measure repertoire sharing. Out-of-frame TCRB sequences from naive cells were analyzed as a proxy for the pre-selection repertoire. TCRdb limited this immuneACCESS table to in-frame rearrangements with V and J called. A share of clones is missing; checked studies link under half to unresolved V genes, and the rest is unexplained. The V and J calls and clone size come from that table; D and trimming were worked out from the DNA. The sample table shows hundreds of thousands of clones, and 30% are seen once. 0.05% to 0.065% of the sample is taken by the ten largest.

Each donor gave one peripheral blood draw, about 110 mL on average, collected into heparinised tubes. Naive, central memory, regulatory and stem cell-like memory CD4+ T cells were sorted on a BD FACSAria II using a panel including CD45RO, CCR7, CD25, CD127, CD95 and CD27. Purity was above 95% for every sorted population. Right away, PBMCs were isolated by Lymphoprep density gradient centrifugation and were stained directly, with no culture step. Samples were stained and sorted in pairs, with one healthy donor and one patient per experiment, so that batch effects were minimized. The chain employs TRBV20-1 and TRBJ1-5; TRBD1 could be the D gene, as 5 bases match. The TCR comes from a man aged 18 to 29 in good health. The sequenced material came from naive CD4+ T cells from blood. In the paper's terms, the cell subset or site label means: true naive CD4+ T cells. The CDR3 in this case is CSARAGRAQHF. The DNA sequence is TGCAGTGCTAGAGCTGGCAGGGCCCAGCATTTT.